This T cell receptor beta chain was recovered during a study of a mutant IDH1 vaccine in newly diagnosed glioma. Study context: First vaccine doses came 4-6 weeks after radiotherapy alone, or with temozolomide cycles. Patients had received radiotherapy, temozolomide, or both previously, most receiving both.

Notes on this clone: The target antigen is unknown.

CDR1 and CDR2 (germline): SGHTS, YDEGEE. The CDR3 is 15 residues long. The V end was cut by 2 bases, the J end by 2 bases, with 13 bases between. TCRdb keeps only in-frame clones here, not all; method: immunoSEQ multiplex PCR. The sample has 35,000 to 55,000 clones, 81% seen once. Time point defined: week 35, safety follow-up. In every dose of vaccine, 300 ug of mutant IDH1 20-mer peptide was given alongside topical imiquimod. Those who donated had recent WHO grade 3 or 4 IDH1-mutant, ATRX-lost astrocytomas. The clonotype comes from a middle-aged woman with glioma. Some clones in this sample may be carry-over from other donors' samples. The rearrangement links TRBV5-8 to TRBJ1-1; perhaps TRBD1 as D (5 bases). Here the sequenced sample was PBMCs, taken from a glioma patient whose treatment included an IDH1 peptide vaccine. In DNA, the CDR3 is TGTGCCAGCAGCTTAGAGGGTGGGGGAAACACTGAAGCTTTCTTT. This codes for CASSLEGGGNTEAFF.